This T cell receptor beta chain was sequenced during a study of shared clonotypes between healthy human individuals. Sequencing was performed with immunoSEQ multiplex PCR; in TCRdb, only in-frame clones are kept and a portion is missing. The sample records fewer than 400,000 clones, about 74% being singletons. The receptor was derived from a man aged 25 to 45 in good health. Input material: memory CD4+ T cells sorted from blood. Subset: CD45RA-negative fraction.

CDR3 sequence (DNA): TGTGCCAGCAGCCAAGATCAGGGGAGAATCTATGGCTACACCTTC. Its protein is CASSQDQGRIYGYTF. The V gene is TRBV14, the J gene TRBJ1-2; perhaps TRBD1 as D (6 bases). The V gene's germline CDR1 is SGHDN and CDR2 FVKESK. The CDR3 totals 15 residues. Trimming left V 0 bases short and J 4 bases short, with 12 bases between.